This T cell receptor beta chain is drawn from a study of low-dose radiotherapy and immunotherapy resistance in tumors. About the research overall: Every six weeks patients received intravenous ipilimumab 1 mg/kg, and every two weeks they received intravenous nivolumab 240 mg.

This CDR3 comprises 15 residues. Germline V gene sequence: CDR1 LGHNT, CDR2 FRNRAP. Trimming stripped 2 bases from V and 4 bases from J, with 9 bases between. Both TCRalpha and TCRbeta chains were reverse transcribed with V-gene-specific primers. TCR amplification ran 20 PCR cycles using constant-region and V-primer adapter primers. TCRdb independently ran MiXCR on the reads; one entry per CDR3 protein. The sample carries 100,000 or so distinct CDR3 sequences, about a fifth recorded once. Time point meaning: after trial treatment. Sample treatment: LDRT plus nivolumab, ipilimumab, low-dose cyclophosphamide and aspirin (RACIN trial).

Sample: PBMCs, taken after low-dose radiotherapy plus immunotherapy. This sequence joins TRBV12-5 and TRBJ2-6; D is uncertain. This TCR was recovered from a male donor with prostate cancer. For the CDR3, the DNA is TGTGCTAGTGGTTTGATCAGCTCGGGGGCCAACGTCCTGACTTTC. Translating gives CASGLISSGANVLTF.